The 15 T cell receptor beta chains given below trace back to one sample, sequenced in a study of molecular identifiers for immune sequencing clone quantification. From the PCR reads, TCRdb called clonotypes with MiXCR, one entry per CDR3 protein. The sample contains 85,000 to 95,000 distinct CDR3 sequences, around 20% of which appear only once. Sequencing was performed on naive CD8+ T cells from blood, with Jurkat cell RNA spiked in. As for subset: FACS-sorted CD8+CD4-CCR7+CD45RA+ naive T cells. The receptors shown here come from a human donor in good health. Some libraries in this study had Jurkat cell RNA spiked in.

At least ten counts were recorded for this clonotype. The CDR3 protein is CAWETGGAYEQYF. In DNA form, the CDR3 reads TGTGCCTGGGAGACAGGGGGGGCCTACGAGCAGTACTTC. V usage is TRBV30 and J usage is TRBJ2-7; the match to TRBD1 covers 9 bases. The germline CDR1 and CDR2 sequences are GTSNPN and SVGIG (reference sequence). The CDR3 loop spans 13 amino acids. The J segment lost 2 bases and the V segment lost 5 bases, leaving 4 bases of the junction unmatched.

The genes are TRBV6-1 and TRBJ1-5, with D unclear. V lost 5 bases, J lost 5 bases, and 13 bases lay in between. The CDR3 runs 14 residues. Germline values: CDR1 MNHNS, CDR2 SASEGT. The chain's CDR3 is CASSTLAGYQPQHF. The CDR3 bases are TGTGCCAGCAGTACCCTTGCGGGGTATCAGCCCCAGCATTTT.

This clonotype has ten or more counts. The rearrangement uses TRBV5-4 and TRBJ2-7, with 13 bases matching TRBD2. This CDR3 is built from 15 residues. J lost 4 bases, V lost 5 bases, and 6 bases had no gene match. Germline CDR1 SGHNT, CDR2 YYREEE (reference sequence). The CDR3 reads CASSWGTSGVYEQYF. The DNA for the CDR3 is TGTGCCAGCAGTTGGGGGACTAGCGGGGTTTACGAGCAGTACTTC.

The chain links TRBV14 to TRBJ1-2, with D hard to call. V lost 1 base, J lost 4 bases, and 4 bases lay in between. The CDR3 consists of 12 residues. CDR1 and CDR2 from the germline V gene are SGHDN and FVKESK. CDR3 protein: CASSQVGYGYTF. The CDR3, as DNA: TGTGCCAGCAGCCAAGTAGGCTATGGCTACACCTTC. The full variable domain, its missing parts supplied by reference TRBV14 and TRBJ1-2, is EAGVTQFPSHSVIEKGQTVTLRCDPISGHDNLYWYRRVMGKEIKFLLHFVKESKQDESGMPNNRFLAERTGGTYSTLKVQPAELEDSGVYFCASSQVGYGYTFGSGTRLTVV.

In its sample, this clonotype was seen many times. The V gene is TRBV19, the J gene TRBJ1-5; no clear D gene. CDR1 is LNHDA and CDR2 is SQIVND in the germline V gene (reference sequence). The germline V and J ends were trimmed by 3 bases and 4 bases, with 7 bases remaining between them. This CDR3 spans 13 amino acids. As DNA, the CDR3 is TGTGCCAGTAGTATGAGCGGGAATCAGCCCCAGCATTTT. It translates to CASSMSGNQPQHF.

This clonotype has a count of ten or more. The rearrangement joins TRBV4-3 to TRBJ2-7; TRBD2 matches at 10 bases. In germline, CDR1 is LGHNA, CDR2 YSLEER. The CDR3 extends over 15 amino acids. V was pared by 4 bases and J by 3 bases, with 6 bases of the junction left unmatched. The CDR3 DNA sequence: TGCGCCAGCAGCCTATCTAGCGGGGGAGGCTACGAGCAGTACTTC. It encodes CASSLSSGGGYEQYF.

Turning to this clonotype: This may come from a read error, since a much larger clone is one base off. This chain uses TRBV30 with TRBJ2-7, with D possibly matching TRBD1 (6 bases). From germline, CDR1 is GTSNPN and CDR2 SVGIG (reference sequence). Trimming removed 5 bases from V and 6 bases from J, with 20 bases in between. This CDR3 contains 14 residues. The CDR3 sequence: CAWGPGHPKCEQYF. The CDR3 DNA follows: TGTGCCTGGGGACCGGGACACCCAAAGTGCGAGCAGTACTTC.

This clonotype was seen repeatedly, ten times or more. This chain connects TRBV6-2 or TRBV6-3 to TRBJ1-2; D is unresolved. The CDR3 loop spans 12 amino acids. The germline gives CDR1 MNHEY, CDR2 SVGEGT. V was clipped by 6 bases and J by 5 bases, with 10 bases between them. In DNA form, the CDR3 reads TGTGCCAGCAGCCACGACCCATATGGCTACACCTTC. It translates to CASSHDPYGYTF.

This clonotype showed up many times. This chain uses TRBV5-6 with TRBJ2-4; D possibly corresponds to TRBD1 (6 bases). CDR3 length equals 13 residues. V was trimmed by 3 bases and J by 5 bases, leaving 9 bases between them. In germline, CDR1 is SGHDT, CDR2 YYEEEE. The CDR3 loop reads CASSSGAENIQYF. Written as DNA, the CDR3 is TGTGCCAGCAGCTCAGGGGCTGAAAACATTCAGTACTTC.

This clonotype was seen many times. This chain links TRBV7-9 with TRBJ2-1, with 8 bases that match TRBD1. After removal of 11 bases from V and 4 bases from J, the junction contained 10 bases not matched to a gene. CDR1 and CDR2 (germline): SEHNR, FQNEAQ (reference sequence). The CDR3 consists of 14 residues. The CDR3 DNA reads TGTGCCGAAAAACCGGGACAGGAATACAATGAGCAGTTCTTC. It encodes CAEKPGQEYNEQFF.

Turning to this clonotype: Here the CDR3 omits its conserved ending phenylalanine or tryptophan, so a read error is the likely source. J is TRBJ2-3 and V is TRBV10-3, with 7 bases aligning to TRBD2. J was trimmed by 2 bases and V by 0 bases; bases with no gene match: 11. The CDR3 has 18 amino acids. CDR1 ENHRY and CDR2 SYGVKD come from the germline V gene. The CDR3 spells CAISESTRASGVTDTQYL. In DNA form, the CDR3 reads TGTGCCATCAGTGAGTCGACTCGTGCTAGCGGCGTCACAGATACGCAGTATCTT.

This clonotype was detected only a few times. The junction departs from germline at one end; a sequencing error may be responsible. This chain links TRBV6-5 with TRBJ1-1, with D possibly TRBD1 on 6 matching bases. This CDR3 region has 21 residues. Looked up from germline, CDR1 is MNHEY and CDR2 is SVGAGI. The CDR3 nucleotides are TGTGCCAGCAGTTACTTACCACCAAACCCCGGGACTAGGGGGAAGAACACTGAAGCTCTCTTT. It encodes CASSYLPPNPGTRGKNTEALF.

The CDR3 sequence is CASSFSTGGLAGANVLTF. For the CDR3, the DNA is TGTGCCAGCAGCTTCTCGACAGGGGGGTTGGCTGGGGCCAACGTCCTGACTTTC. The V gene is TRBV7-3, the J gene TRBJ2-6; TRBD1 agrees at 9 bases. The germline gives CDR1 SGHTA, CDR2 FQGTGA. After removal of 3 bases from V and 2 bases from J, the junction contained 8 bases not matched to a gene. The CDR3 contains 18 residues.

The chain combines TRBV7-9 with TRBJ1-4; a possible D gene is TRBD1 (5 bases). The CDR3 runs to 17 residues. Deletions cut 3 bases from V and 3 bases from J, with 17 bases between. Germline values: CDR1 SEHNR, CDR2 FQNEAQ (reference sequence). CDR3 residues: CASSLETVTTANEKLFF. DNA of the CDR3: TGTGCCAGCAGCTTGGAGACAGTAACGACCGCTAATGAAAAACTGTTTTTT. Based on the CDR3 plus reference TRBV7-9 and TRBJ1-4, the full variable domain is DTGVSQNPRHKITKRGQNVTFRCDPISEHNRLYWYRQTLGQGPEFLTYFQNEAQLEKSRLLSDRFSAERPKGSFSTLEIQRTEQGDSAMYLCASSLETVTTANEKLFFGSGTQLSVL.

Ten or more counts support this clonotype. In DNA form, the CDR3 reads TGTGCCAGCAGCTTACCGCTAGCGGGAGGGCCAGGTCCTTACTCTGGGGCCAACGTCCTGACTTTC. The encoded protein is CASSLPLAGGPGPYSGANVLTF. The chain employs TRBV7-2 and TRBJ2-6, with 12 bases matching TRBD2. The germline V gene encodes CDR1 SGHTA and CDR2 FQGNSA. V lost 2 bases, J lost 0 bases, and 14 bases stayed unmatched. The CDR3 is made up of 22 amino acids. The full variable domain, with the rest looked up from reference TRBV7-2 and TRBJ2-6, is GAGVSQSPSNKVTEKGKDVELRCDPISGHTALYWYRQSLGQGLEFLIYFQGNSAPDKSGLPSDRFSAERTGGSVSTLTIQRTQQEDSAVYLCASSLPLAGGPGPYSGANVLTFGAGSRLTVL.